Following are 2 T cell receptor beta chains from one sample sequenced in a study of identical twins. TCRdb re-analysed the 5' RACE reads in MiXCR, keeping a single row per CDR3 protein. The data show around 500,000 distinct CDR3 sequences, 13% to 15% seen once. These same records also appear under a second study, on yellow fever vaccine responses in identical twins.

Sequencing input: CD4+ T cells sorted from blood. The receptors stem from a woman aged 18-35 years in good health.

In this sample, this clonotype turned up many times. V usage is TRBV12-3 or TRBV12-4 and J usage is TRBJ1-2; D not resolved. This CDR3 is built from 13 residues. V was pared by 4 bases and J by 2 bases, with 8 bases between. The CDR3 region has the DNA TGTGCCAGCAGTTGGTCTGGGAACTATGGCTACACCTTC. It yields the protein CASSWSGNYGYTF.

V is TRBV12-3 or TRBV12-4 and J is TRBJ1-6; 7 nucleotides agree with TRBD1. Losses at the gene ends were 5 bases for V and 11 bases for J; bases not matched to a gene: 6. The CDR3 totals 13 residues. CDR3 sequence: CASSGQAGAPLHF. The CDR3, as DNA: TGTGCCAGCAGTGGACAGGCCGGGGCACCCCTCCACTTT.